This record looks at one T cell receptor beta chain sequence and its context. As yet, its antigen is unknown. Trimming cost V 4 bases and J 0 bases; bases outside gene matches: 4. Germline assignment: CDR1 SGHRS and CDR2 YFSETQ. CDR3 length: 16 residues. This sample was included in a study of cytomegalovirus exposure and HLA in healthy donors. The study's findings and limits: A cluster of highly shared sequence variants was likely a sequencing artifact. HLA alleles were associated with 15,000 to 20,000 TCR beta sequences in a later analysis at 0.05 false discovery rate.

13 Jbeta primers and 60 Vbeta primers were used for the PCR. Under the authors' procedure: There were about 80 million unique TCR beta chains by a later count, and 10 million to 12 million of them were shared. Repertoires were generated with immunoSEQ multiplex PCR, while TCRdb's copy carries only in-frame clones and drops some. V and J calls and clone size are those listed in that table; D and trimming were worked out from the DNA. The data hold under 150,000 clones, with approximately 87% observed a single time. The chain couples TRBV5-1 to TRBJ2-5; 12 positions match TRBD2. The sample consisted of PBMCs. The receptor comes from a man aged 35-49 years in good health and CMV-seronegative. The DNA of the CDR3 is TGCGCCAGCAGCCGGCGGACTAGCGGGGACCAAGAGACCCAGTACTTC. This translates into CASSRRTSGDQETQYF.